The 30 T cell receptor beta chains below all came from one sample that was sequenced in a study of blood T cell repertoires in COVID-19. Produced via immunoSEQ multiplex PCR; TCRdb's table is partial and in-frame only. The data show 95,000 to 110,000 clones, approximately 80% seen once. The sample taken for sequencing was peripheral blood. The receptors were gathered from a man between 60 and 70 years old with acute or convalescent COVID-19.

The chain uses TRBV10-3 and TRBJ1-1; 10 bases fit TRBD1. The V gene end was trimmed by 9 bases and the J gene end by 4 bases; junction bases not matched to a gene: 2. CDR1 is ENHRY, CDR2 SYGVKD, per germline. This CDR3 region has 12 residues. The DNA of the CDR3 is TGTGCCATACGGACAGGGGGCACTGAAGCTTTCTTT. It yields the protein CAIRTGGTEAFF.

The gene calls are TRBV9 and TRBJ2-6; D ambiguous. The CDR3 runs to 14 residues. The ends were cut back, 7 bases at V and 4 bases at J, with 12 bases in the middle. Germline V CDR1 and CDR2: SGDLS, YYNGEE. This CDR3 reads CASARRTGANVLTF. DNA of the CDR3: TGTGCCAGCGCGCGGCGCACCGGGGCCAACGTCCTGACTTTC.

The rearrangement links TRBV9 to TRBJ1-3, with 8 bases aligning to TRBD1. The CDR3 runs 16 residues. Trimming cost V 3 bases and J 4 bases; bases outside gene matches: 9. Germline CDR1 is SGDLS and CDR2 is YYNGEE. CDR3 loop: CASSGTAGGWGNTIYF. CDR3 bases: TGTGCCAGCAGCGGAACCGCAGGGGGCTGGGGAAACACCATATATTTT. The entire variable domain, with the rest obtained from reference TRBV9 and TRBJ1-3, is as follows: DSGVTQTPKHLITATGQRVTLRCSPRSGDLSVYWYQQSLDQGLQFLIQYYNGEERAKGNILERFSAQQFPDLHSELNLSSLELGDSALYFCASSGTAGGWGNTIYFGEGSWLTVV.

V and J are TRBV11-2 and TRBJ1-1, with D unclear. Germline lookup yields CDR1 SGHAT and CDR2 FQNNGV. Trimming stripped 5 bases from V and 6 bases from J, with 10 bases between. This CDR3 comprises 12 residues. In nucleotides, the CDR3 is TGTGCCAGCAGCCACACCCAGTCTGAAGCTTTCTTT. This gives the protein CASSHTQSEAFF.

The chain is built from TRBV28 and TRBJ2-3; TRBD2 might be the D (5 bases). The V gene lost 3 bases and the J gene lost 3 bases, with 13 bases spanning the gap. CDR3 length: 15 amino acids. CDR1 and CDR2 from the germline V gene are MDHEN and SYDVKM. The CDR3: CASSFVQAATDTQYF. CDR3 nucleotides: TGTGCCAGCAGTTTTGTTCAAGCGGCTACAGATACGCAGTATTTT.

V is TRBV11-3 and J is TRBJ2-3; TRBD2 matches 10 bases. From germline, CDR1 is SGHNT and CDR2 YENEEA. With V trimmed by 4 bases and J by 2 bases, 6 bases remained unmatched. This CDR3 is 16 amino acids long. In DNA form, the CDR3 reads TGTGCCAGCAGCTCCCGGACTAGCGGTTTCACAGATACGCAGTATTTT. It yields the protein CASSSRTSGFTDTQYF.

V is TRBV30 and J is TRBJ2-6; 8 positions agree with TRBD2. The CDR3 consists of 14 residues. Germline CDR1 is GTSNPN and CDR2 is SVGIG (reference sequence). The ends lost 4 bases at V and 7 bases at J; junction bases unmatched: 6. The CDR3 protein is CAWIGGVPANVLTF. CDR3 coding DNA: TGTGCCTGGATCGGGGGGGTGCCCGCCAACGTCCTGACTTTC.

This chain uses TRBV5-4 with TRBJ2-6, with a tentative D call TRBD2 (6 bases). This CDR3 has 16 residues. From germline, CDR1 is SGHNT and CDR2 YYREEE (reference sequence). V lost 3 bases and J lost 3, with 13 bases in between. CDR3 sequence reads: CASSSRLGLGANVLTF. The CDR3 DNA is TGTGCCAGCAGCTCACGACTGGGACTTGGGGCCAACGTCCTGACTTTC.

This clone came up a few times. The CDR3 DNA reads TGCGCCAGCAGTGAGTCGGGCCTTACCTACGAGCAGTACTTC. Translated, it gives CASSESGLTYEQYF. J is TRBJ2-7 and V is TRBV10-1, with D uncertain. Trimming cost V 0 bases and J 2 bases, with 8 bases left between them. There are 14 residues in the CDR3. Looked up from germline, CDR1 is WNHNN and CDR2 is SYGVQD (reference sequence).

In this sample, this clone turned up once. V and J are TRBV10-2 and TRBJ2-1, with D perhaps TRBD2 (6 bases). Trimming cost V 4 bases and J 2 bases, with 12 bases left between them. The CDR3 has 15 amino acids. Germline CDR1 and CDR2: WSHSY and SAAADI. In DNA form, the CDR3 reads TGCGCCAGCAGTGTAATGGGCGGGACCTACAATGAGCAGTTCTTC. It is translated as CASSVMGGTYNEQFF.

The J gene is TRBJ1-5, the V gene TRBV6-5; TRBD1 matches 7 bases. V gave up 5 bases and J gave up 3 bases; unmatched junction bases: 7. Germline CDR1 is MNHEY and CDR2 is SVGAGI. This CDR3 is 15 amino acids long. The chain's CDR3 is CASSKDRTFNQPQHF. The CDR3 nucleotides are TGTGCCAGCAGTAAGGACAGGACGTTCAATCAGCCCCAGCATTTT.

The chain uses TRBV10-1 and TRBJ2-3, with 8 bases lining up with TRBD2. The V gene's germline CDR1 is WNHNN and CDR2 SYGVQD (reference sequence). The CDR3 has 15 amino acids. V was pared by 6 bases and J by 4 bases, with 9 bases of the junction left unmatched. The CDR3 coding sequence is TGCGCCAGCAGCCAGCAAACAGCGGGAGCAGATACGCAGTATTTT. Encoded protein: CASSQQTAGADTQYF.

About this clone itself: Different DNA sequences within this sample yield the same CDR3. The J gene is TRBJ1-1, the V gene TRBV29-1; 7 bases are a match to TRBD1. This CDR3 is built from 12 residues. The V gene end was trimmed by 1 base and the J gene end by 8 bases; junction bases not matched to a gene: 4. Germline V lookup: CDR1 SQVTM, CDR2 ANQGSEA. The CDR3: CSVEGQGPEAFF. The CDR3 DNA sequence: TGCAGCGTTGAAGGACAGGGCCCCGAAGCTTTCTTT.

The rearrangement uses TRBV5-1 and TRBJ2-1, with 12 bases identical to TRBD2. This CDR3 spans 15 amino acids. Germline assignment: CDR1 SGHRS and CDR2 YFSETQ. V was clipped by 0 bases and J by 7 bases; unmatched bases: 2. The CDR3 region has the DNA TGCGCCAGCAGCTTGGCTAGCGGGAGGGAGAATGAGCAGTTCTTC. Protein product: CASSLASGRENEQFF.

The chain uses TRBV6-2 or TRBV6-3 and TRBJ1-2, with D tentatively TRBD1 (6 bases). The CDR3 runs to 14 residues. Trimming removed 0 bases at V and 4 bases at J, with 9 bases between. Per the germline V gene, CDR1 is MNHEY and CDR2 is SVGEGT. The CDR3 is CASSYSDRSYGYTF. The CDR3 nucleotides read TGTGCCAGCAGTTACTCGGACAGAAGCTATGGCTACACCTTC.

The rearrangement links TRBV3-1 (or the pseudogene TRBV3-2) to TRBJ2-7, with 7 bases lining up with TRBD1. Germline assignment: CDR1 LGHDT and CDR2 YNNKEL (reference sequence). The CDR3 is 13 residues long. V dropped 7 bases and J dropped 6; count of bases not matched to a gene: 9. The CDR3 nucleotides are TGTGCCAGCACCAACAGGGGCCTCAGCGAGCAGTACTTC. Its translation is CASTNRGLSEQYF.

This sequence joins TRBV29-1 and TRBJ2-5; 11 bases line up with TRBD1. Unmatched junction bases numbered 9, after V lost 4 bases and J lost 5 bases. The CDR3 sequence is 15 residues long. CDR1 is SQVTM, CDR2 ANQGSEA, per germline. CDR3 nucleotides: TGCAGCGTTGGGGCCCCGGGACAGGGGGGTGAGACCCAGTACTTC. This encodes CSVGAPGQGGETQYF.

The V call is TRBV2, the J call TRBJ2-2; tentatively, D is TRBD2 (5 bases). Germline loops: CDR1 SNHLY, CDR2 FYNNEI. V lost 10 bases, J lost 0 bases, and 12 bases lay in between. The CDR3 loop spans 14 amino acids. CDR3 amino acids: CATKNGANTGELFF. In DNA form, the CDR3 reads TGTGCCACAAAAAACGGGGCGAACACCGGGGAGCTGTTTTTT.

The V call is TRBV15, the J call TRBJ2-1; weak D call: TRBD1 (5 bases). Germline values: CDR1 LNHNV, CDR2 YYDKDF (reference sequence). The CDR3 length is 16 residues. Trimming cost V 0 bases and J 0 bases, with 9 bases left between them. CDR3 sequence: CATSRDAGPSYNEQFF. The CDR3 DNA reads TGTGCCACCAGCAGAGATGCAGGGCCCTCCTACAATGAGCAGTTCTTC.

J is TRBJ1-1 and V is TRBV11-3, with D perhaps TRBD1 (5 bases). The ends were cut back, 4 bases at V and 2 bases at J, with 14 bases in the middle. The germline V gene encodes CDR1 SGHNT and CDR2 YENEEA. The CDR3 totals 15 residues. The CDR3: CASSSPRQGNTEAFF. Here the CDR3 DNA reads TGTGCCAGCAGCTCCCCTAGGCAGGGAAACACTGAAGCTTTCTTT.

This clone was counted a few times. The chain uses TRBV29-1 and TRBJ2-1; TRBD2 matches at 12 bases. The CDR3 has 17 amino acids. Trimming removed 4 bases from V and 12 bases from J; junction bases left unmatched: 19. Per the germline V gene, CDR1 is SQVTM and CDR2 is ANQGSEA. The CDR3 here is CSVASPGLAGKGRGQFF. In DNA, the CDR3 is TGCAGCGTTGCCAGTCCGGGACTAGCGGGTAAAGGGCGGGGGCAGTTCTTC.

This clone has a single count. The chain recombines TRBV6-6 with TRBJ1-2; 7 positions match TRBD1. Germline assignment: CDR1 MNHNY and CDR2 SVGAGI (reference sequence). The CDR3 extends over 14 amino acids. The junction had 5 bases not matched to a gene; V was cut back by 0 bases and J by 7 bases. The CDR3 loop reads CASSYSDRARGYTF. The CDR3 DNA sequence: TGTGCCAGCAGTTACTCAGACAGGGCACGTGGCTACACCTTC.

This clone has a handful of counts. This sequence joins TRBV30 and TRBJ1-1, with D perhaps TRBD1 (5 bases). Germline V CDR1 and CDR2: GTSNPN, SVGIG (reference sequence). V lost 8 bases to trimming and J lost 10 bases, with 17 bases between them. The CDR3 spans 11 residues. The CDR3 loop is CAQIVVRGAFF. In DNA, the CDR3 is TGTGCCCAGATAGTCGTTAGGGGAGCTTTCTTT.

CDR3 region: CSVEDRRRGTEAFF. DNA of the CDR3: TGCAGCGTTGAGGATCGAAGAAGGGGGACTGAAGCTTTCTTT. The rearrangement links TRBV29-1 to TRBJ1-1; D perhaps matches TRBD1 (6 bases). The V gene lost 3 bases and the J gene lost 5 bases, with 16 bases spanning the gap. The CDR3 has 14 residues. Germline assignment: CDR1 SQVTM and CDR2 ANQGSEA.

The V call is TRBV6-2 or TRBV6-3, the J call TRBJ2-5; maybe TRBD1 (7 bases). Trimming removed 2 bases at V and 0 bases at J, with 13 bases between. CDR1 is MNHEY and CDR2 is SVGEGT in the germline V gene. There are 16 residues in the CDR3. CDR3 coding DNA: TGTGCCAGCAGTTACAAGGCAGGGGGGTACCAAGAGACCCAGTACTTC. Translation gives CASSYKAGGYQETQYF.

The chain carries TRBV6-6 and TRBJ2-5; TRBD2 agrees at 11 bases. The CDR3 spans 16 residues. In germline, CDR1 is MNHNY, CDR2 SVGAGI (reference sequence). The V and J ends lost 0 bases and 5 bases, in that order; junction bases with no gene match: 5. The CDR3 coding sequence is TGTGCCAGCAGTTACTCGCAACTAGCGGGAGTCGAGACCCAGTACTTC. It encodes CASSYSQLAGVETQYF.

The genes are TRBV7-8 and TRBJ2-7; tentative D call: TRBD1 (5 bases). Germline V lookup: CDR1 SGHVS, CDR2 FQNEAQ. The CDR3 loop spans 15 amino acids. The V end lost 3 bases, the J end lost 4 bases, and 16 bases lay between the germline ends. The CDR3: CASSLDTAPTYEQYV. In DNA form, the CDR3 reads TGTGCCAGCAGCTTGGACACCGCGCCTACGTACGAGCAGTACGTC.

This chain uses TRBV7-2 with TRBJ2-3, with a weak D call TRBD2 (5 bases). The germline V and J ends were trimmed by 1 base and 3 bases, with 8 bases remaining between them. This CDR3 region has 14 residues. Germline values: CDR1 SGHTA, CDR2 FQGNSA. CDR3 sequence reads: CASSLVSGTDTQYF. CDR3 bases: TGTGCCAGCAGCTTAGTAAGCGGTACAGATACGCAGTATTTT.

The J gene is TRBJ1-2, the V gene TRBV6-5; 7 bases map to TRBD1. The germline V gene encodes CDR1 MNHEY and CDR2 SVGAGI. Losses at the gene ends were 2 bases for V and 2 bases for J; bases not matched to a gene: 5. The CDR3 consists of 15 residues. The CDR3 spells CASSYAQGLNYGYTF. As DNA, the CDR3 is TGTGCCAGCAGTTACGCACAGGGGCTGAACTATGGCTACACCTTC.

This chain joins TRBV29-1 and TRBJ2-2; D perhaps matches TRBD2 (5 bases). In germline, CDR1 is SQVTM, CDR2 ANQGSEA. This CDR3 is built from 15 residues. Trimming cost V 5 bases and J 5 bases, with 18 bases left between them. The CDR3 loop is CSVLSLSGKTGELFF. CDR3 coding DNA: TGCAGCGTTCTATCCCTATCCGGGAAAACCGGGGAGCTGTTTTTT.